The 30 T cell receptor beta chains below all came from one sample that was sequenced in a study of T cell responses to AZD1222 COVID-19 vaccine. Assay: immunoSEQ multiplex PCR; the TCRdb copy retains only in-frame clones and omits some. Altogether about 84,000 clones are present, around nine tenths being singletons, with the ten largest covering roughly 10%. The sample consisted of peripheral blood, taken 28 days after the second AZD1222 dose. The receptors stem from an adult who received the AZD1222 COVID-19 vaccine.

The chain employs TRBV6-5 and TRBJ1-2, with D possibly matching TRBD1 (5 bases). Trimming removed 2 bases from V and 3 bases from J, with 10 bases in between. The CDR3 has 14 amino acids. Germline lookup yields CDR1 MNHEY and CDR2 SVGAGI. CDR3 loop: CASSYGGAHYGYTF. CDR3 coding DNA: TGTGCCAGCAGTTACGGAGGGGCCCACTATGGCTACACCTTC.

The gene calls are TRBV9 and TRBJ2-1, with D tentatively TRBD1 (6 bases). The V end lost 0 bases, the J end lost 6 bases, and 19 bases lay between the germline ends. CDR1 SGDLS and CDR2 YYNGEE come from the germline V gene. This CDR3 has 17 residues. CDR3 residues: CASSVVGGPTPGNEQFF. CDR3 DNA sequence: TGTGCCAGCAGCGTAGTAGGGGGACCCACTCCGGGCAATGAGCAGTTCTTC.

The chain recombines TRBV7-9 with TRBJ1-2; D is uncertain. Germline lookup yields CDR1 SEHNR and CDR2 FQNEAQ (reference sequence). The ends were cut back, 5 bases at V and 2 bases at J, with 24 bases in the middle. CDR3 length: 18 amino acids. CDR3 sequence: CASSPYARRARPNYGYTF. The CDR3 bases are TGTGCCAGCAGCCCATATGCGCGGAGGGCCCGACCCAACTATGGCTACACCTTC. The whole variable domain, remainder taken from reference TRBV7-9 and TRBJ1-2, is DTGVSQNPRHKITKRGQNVTFRCDPISEHNRLYWYRQTLGQGPEFLTYFQNEAQLEKSRLLSDRFSAERPKGSFSTLEIQRTEQGDSAMYLCASSPYARRARPNYGYTFGSGTRLTVV.

CDR3 amino acids: CSVAGKGDQPQHF. CDR3 in DNA: TGCAGCGTCGCAGGGAAAGGGGATCAGCCCCAGCATTTT. This sequence joins TRBV29-1 and TRBJ1-5; a weak D match, TRBD1 (5 bases). Trimming shortened V by 6 bases and J by 5 bases, and 14 bases separated the two germline ends. This CDR3 is 13 amino acids long. Per the germline V gene, CDR1 is SQVTM and CDR2 is ANQGSEA.

This chain uses TRBV6-5 with TRBJ1-5; weak D call: TRBD1 (5 bases). Trimming removed 2 bases at V and 6 bases at J, with 17 bases between. CDR3 size: 16 residues. The germline gives CDR1 MNHEY, CDR2 SVGAGI. The chain's CDR3 is CASSYGGGISGQPQHF. CDR3 in DNA: TGTGCCAGCAGTTACGGGGGTGGCATCAGCGGTCAGCCCCAGCATTTT.

The chain carries TRBV29-1 and TRBJ1-5; possibly TRBD1 for D (6 bases). The length of the CDR3 is 13 residues. V gave up 3 bases and J gave up 9 bases, with 15 bases separating them. The germline gives CDR1 SQVTM, CDR2 ANQGSEA. In DNA form, the CDR3 reads TGCAGCGTTGAGTGGGGGGCACGGGGGCCCCAGCATTTT. Protein sequence: CSVEWGARGPQHF.

The chain recombines TRBV15 with TRBJ1-5, with D possibly being TRBD1 (6 bases). Trimming removed 1 base at V and 4 bases at J, with 11 bases between. Per the germline V gene, CDR1 is LNHNV and CDR2 is YYDKDF (reference sequence). This CDR3 comprises 15 residues. CDR3 sequence reads: CATSRGGGGNQPQHF. The DNA for the CDR3 is TGTGCCACCAGCAGAGGGGGAGGGGGGAATCAGCCCCAGCATTTT.

J is TRBJ1-5 and V is TRBV4-2; unclear D gene. CDR3 size: 17 residues. The V gene lost 2 bases and the J gene lost 7 bases, with 21 bases spanning the gap. The V gene's germline CDR1 is LGHNA and CDR2 YNFKEQ. CDR3 DNA sequence: TGTGCCAGCAGCCAATCTCGATTGGAGACGGGTAGGCAGCCCCAGCATTTT. It specifies CASSQSRLETGRQPQHF.

V usage is TRBV7-8 and J usage is TRBJ2-1, with a possible D match to TRBD1 (5 bases). Trimming removed 1 base from V and 3 bases from J, with 10 bases in between. The CDR3 runs to 15 residues. The germline gives CDR1 SGHVS, CDR2 FQNEAQ. The CDR3 here is CASSLGVDSYNEQFF. CDR3 bases: TGTGCCAGCAGCTTAGGCGTAGACAGCTACAATGAGCAGTTCTTC.

In this sample, this clone turned up a few times. The chain joins TRBV2 to TRBJ2-3, with unresolved D. The germline V gene has CDR1 SNHLY and CDR2 FYNNEI. The CDR3 covers 12 residues. Trimming took 6 bases from V and 5 from J, leaving 9 bases between them. CDR3 DNA sequence: TGTGCCAGCAGGTACACCGGAGATACGCAGTATTTT. Residues: CASRYTGDTQYF. Combining the CDR3 with reference TRBV2 and TRBJ2-3 gives the whole variable domain EPEVTQTPSHQVTQMGQEVILRCVPISNHLYFYWYRQILGQKVEFLVSFYNNEISEKSEIFDDQFSVERPDGSNFTLKIRSTKLEDSAMYFCASRYTGDTQYFGPGTRLTVL.

This clone came up a few times. The rearrangement uses TRBV9 and TRBJ1-1; D may be TRBD1 (6 bases). The CDR3 runs 14 residues. V lost 0 bases to trimming and J lost 4 bases, with 10 bases between them. CDR1 and CDR2 from the germline V gene are SGDLS and YYNGEE. CDR3 residues: CASSVVGGPTEAFF. CDR3 nucleotides: TGTGCCAGCAGCGTAGTAGGGGGGCCCACTGAAGCTTTCTTT.

The rearrangement links TRBV7-9 to TRBJ1-5; weak D call: TRBD1 (5 bases). The germline V gene has CDR1 SEHNR and CDR2 FQNEAQ (reference sequence). The V end was cut by 5 bases, the J end by 4 bases, with 6 bases between. The CDR3 length is 12 residues. CDR3 nucleotides: TGTGCCAGCAGCCGGGGGAATCAGCCCCAGCATTTT. Encoded protein: CASSRGNQPQHF.

V gene TRBV2 combines with J gene TRBJ1-4; TRBD1 is a possible D gene (6 bases). Trimming took 6 bases from V and 7 from J, leaving 15 bases between them. The CDR3 totals 14 residues. Per germline, CDR1 SNHLY and CDR2 FYNNEI. The CDR3 DNA follows: TGTGCCAGCAGGGACAGAGGGGGACCTGAAAAACTGTTTTTT. Translating it yields CASRDRGGPEKLFF.

This rearrangement joins TRBV9 to TRBJ2-3; no clear D gene. This CDR3 comprises 16 residues. CDR1 is SGDLS and CDR2 is YYNGEE in the germline V gene. V was cut by 4 bases and J by 1 base, with 16 bases left in between. The CDR3 bases are TGTGCCAGCAGCCCTAGTGGGCAAATCCGCACAGATACGCAGTATTTT. It translates to CASSPSGQIRTDTQYF.

The rearrangement uses TRBV9 and TRBJ1-3; D might be TRBD1 (5 bases). Per germline, CDR1 SGDLS and CDR2 YYNGEE. The V end was cut by 2 bases, the J end by 0 bases, with 9 bases between. The CDR3 totals 15 residues. CDR3 amino acids: CASSVGGISGNTIYF. CDR3 in DNA: TGTGCCAGCAGCGTGGGGGGAATCTCTGGAAACACCATATATTTT.

The V gene is TRBV19, the J gene TRBJ1-4; 9 nucleotides align to TRBD1. V dropped 5 bases and J dropped 13; count of bases not matched to a gene: 14. The CDR3 is 15 residues long. The germline V gene encodes CDR1 LNHDA and CDR2 SQIVND (reference sequence). In nucleotides, the CDR3 is TGTGCCAGTAGTGCCTCGGACAGGGGTATGAGCCGACTGTTTTTT. Its translation: CASSASDRGMSRLFF.

This clone was counted only a few times. V gene TRBV5-1 combines with J gene TRBJ1-2, with D unclear. Germline-derived CDR1 and CDR2 are SGHRS and YFSETQ. The CDR3 is 14 amino acids. V gave up 0 bases and J gave up 7 bases, with 13 bases separating them. The CDR3 here is CASSLAGTRIGYTF. CDR3 DNA: TGCGCCAGCAGCTTGGCGGGCACCAGGATTGGCTACACCTTC.

This clone has more than one count but fewer than ten. This chain links TRBV30 with TRBJ1-6; D is ambiguous. The CDR3 length is 16 residues. The germline V gene encodes CDR1 GTSNPN and CDR2 SVGIG (reference sequence). V lost 5 bases to trimming and J lost 0 bases, with 14 bases between them. The CDR3 reads CAWEGSPSSYNSPLHF. CDR3 nucleotide sequence: TGTGCCTGGGAGGGCAGCCCGAGCTCCTATAATTCACCCCTCCACTTT. Based on the CDR3 plus reference TRBV30 and TRBJ1-6, the full variable domain is SQTIHQWPATLVQPVGSPLSLECTVEGTSNPNLYWYRQAAGRGLQLLFYSVGIGQISSEVPQNLSASRPQDRQFILSSKKLLLSDSGFYLCAWEGSPSSYNSPLHFGNGTRLTVT.

The chain uses TRBV10-3 and TRBJ2-2; 9 bases are a match to TRBD2. The CDR3 contains 15 residues. After removal of 10 bases from V and 5 bases from J, the junction contained 11 bases not matched to a gene. Germline V gene sequence: CDR1 ENHRY, CDR2 SYGVKD. The CDR3 protein is CATSQRGDPTGELFF. The CDR3 coding sequence is TGTGCCACCTCACAGCGGGGGGACCCGACCGGGGAGCTGTTTTTT.

The chain links TRBV6-5 to TRBJ1-6; a weak D match, TRBD1 (6 bases). The germline gives CDR1 MNHEY, CDR2 SVGAGI. This CDR3 has 14 residues. Trimming cost V 6 bases and J 5 bases, with 11 bases left between them. The CDR3 reads CASRPGHDNSPLHF. The CDR3 nucleotides are TGTGCCAGCAGACCGGGACACGATAATTCACCCCTCCACTTT.

This chain joins TRBV18 and TRBJ2-5, with a weak D call TRBD1 (6 bases). CDR3 length: 13 amino acids. Germline values: CDR1 KGHSH, CDR2 LQKENI. V gave up 5 bases and J gave up 5 bases, with 12 bases separating them. The CDR3 here is CASSSGTKETQYF. The CDR3 DNA reads as TGTGCCAGCTCATCCGGGACAAAGGAGACCCAGTACTTC.

V and J are TRBV18 and TRBJ1-5, with D maybe TRBD1 (5 bases). CDR1 is KGHSH and CDR2 is LQKENI in the germline V gene. The CDR3 covers 14 residues. The germline V and J ends were trimmed by 6 bases and 4 bases, with 13 bases remaining between them. CDR3 in DNA: TGTGCCAGCTCGCCCCAGGGAGCTAATCAGCCCCAGCATTTT. This encodes CASSPQGANQPQHF. Full variable domain (outside the CDR3, taken from reference TRBV18 and TRBJ1-5): NAGVMQNPRHLVRRRGQEARLRCSPMKGHSHVYWYRQLPEEGLKFMVYLQKENIIDESGMPKERFSAEFPKEGPSILRIQQVVRGDSAAYFCASSPQGANQPQHFGDGTRLSIL.

This chain joins TRBV5-6 and TRBJ2-7, with D perhaps given as TRBD1 or TRBD2 (5 bases each). CDR3 size: 16 residues. Germline values: CDR1 SGHDT, CDR2 YYEEEE. V was pared by 2 bases and J by 5 bases, with 20 bases between. This CDR3 reads CASSFESGQGAHEQYF. The CDR3 DNA follows: TGTGCCAGCAGCTTTGAGTCGGGGCAGGGAGCCCACGAGCAGTACTTC.

This clone was seen once. The chain combines TRBV28 with TRBJ2-7; D unresolved. Germline V lookup: CDR1 MDHEN, CDR2 SYDVKM. This CDR3 has 12 amino acids. The germline V and J ends were trimmed by 5 bases and 7 bases, with 12 bases remaining between them. The CDR3 spells CASSGGVREQYF. CDR3 in DNA: TGTGCCAGCAGTGGTGGAGTTAGAGAGCAGTACTTC.

The rearrangement joins TRBV7-3 to TRBJ2-2; TRBD1 aligns across 9 bases. This CDR3 region has 18 residues. V dropped 4 bases and J dropped 3; count of bases not matched to a gene: 12. Germline CDR1 is SGHTA and CDR2 is FQGTGA. As DNA, the CDR3 is TGTGCCAGCAGCTCCCCACCCGGGACAGGGACCGACACCGGGGAGCTGTTTTTT. Its protein is CASSSPPGTGTDTGELFF.

The rearrangement uses TRBV14 and TRBJ2-7, with 8 bases that match TRBD1. Trimming took 1 base from V and 4 from J; bases not matched to a gene: 9. The CDR3 loop spans 16 amino acids. Germline V gene sequence: CDR1 SGHDN, CDR2 FVKESK. CDR3 loop: CASSQGAGTGDYEQYF. The CDR3 nucleotides read TGTGCCAGCAGCCAAGGGGCCGGGACAGGCGATTACGAGCAGTACTTC.

This clone turned up a few times. Here the CDR3 reads CASSPGTATNEKLFF. The CDR3 coding sequence is TGTGCCAGCAGCCCCGGAACTGCAACTAATGAAAAACTGTTTTTT. The chain links TRBV7-2 to TRBJ1-4, with unresolved D. The V and J ends lost 5 bases and 0 bases respectively, with 10 bases between them. Germline assignment: CDR1 SGHTA and CDR2 FQGNSA. The CDR3 is 15 residues long.

V is TRBV18 and J is TRBJ1-1, with 8 positions matching TRBD1. The CDR3 covers 16 residues. The V gene end was trimmed by 3 bases and the J gene end by 5 bases; junction bases not matched to a gene: 11. Germline-derived CDR1 and CDR2 are KGHSH and LQKENI. CDR3 bases: TGTGCCAGCTCACCCCTTCAGGCACAGGGGGGTACTGAAGCTTTCTTT. Its protein is CASSPLQAQGGTEAFF.

This chain links TRBV7-9 with TRBJ2-7; either TRBD1 or TRBD2 may fit D (5 bases each). CDR1 and CDR2 (germline): SEHNR, FQNEAQ (reference sequence). CDR3 length: 16 amino acids. Trimming took 5 bases from V and 0 from J, leaving 17 bases between them. The CDR3 spells CASSGRDGHNSYEQYF. The CDR3 region has the DNA TGTGCCAGCAGCGGTCGGGACGGACATAACTCCTACGAGCAGTACTTC.

The CDR3 DNA follows: TGTGCCAGCAGCTTCGGGACAGGGAAGGAAAAACTGTTTTTT. Amino acid sequence: CASSFGTGKEKLFF. The chain employs TRBV12-1 and TRBJ1-4; the table names TRBD1, a call not compared with the DNA. TRBV12-1 has pseudogene status. The CDR3 is 14 residues long.